The 8 T cell receptor beta chains listed next were all sequenced from one sample in a study of blood T cell repertoires in COVID-19. Libraries were prepared by immunoSEQ multiplex PCR; TCRdb keeps only in-frame clonotypes and omits some of them. The data hold 410,000 or so clones, with approximately 91% observed a single time. Input material: peripheral blood. Receptors originate from a woman aged 40-49 years with COVID-19, enrolled during active disease.

This chain connects TRBV5-4 to TRBJ1-5; TRBD1 aligns across 11 bases. Germline V gene sequence: CDR1 SGHNT, CDR2 YYREEE (reference sequence). J gave up 4 bases and V 0 bases, and 6 bases lay outside the gene matches. The CDR3 covers 17 residues. Written as DNA, the CDR3 is TGTGCCAGCAGCTTGGGAGGGGGACAGGGGGGAAATCAGCCCCAGCATTTT. Translated: CASSLGGGQGGNQPQHF.

The gene calls are TRBV19 and TRBJ1-4, with 8 bases matching TRBD1. From germline, CDR1 is LNHDA and CDR2 SQIVND (reference sequence). Trimming cost V 7 bases and J 6 bases; bases outside gene matches: 10. The CDR3 is made up of 15 amino acids. CDR3 DNA sequence: TGTGCCAGTACCGGAAGGACAGGGTGGGATGAAAAACTGTTTTTT. Encoded protein: CASTGRTGWDEKLFF.

The rearrangement joins TRBV27 to TRBJ1-1, with D possibly TRBD1 on 6 matching bases. The CDR3 sequence is 12 residues long. Trimming stripped 6 bases from V and 6 bases from J, with 11 bases between. Germline-derived CDR1 and CDR2 are MNHEY and SMNVEV (reference sequence). The CDR3 is CASRGGASEAFF. The CDR3 DNA follows: TGTGCCAGCAGAGGGGGAGCTTCTGAAGCTTTCTTT.

This clone was counted once. The V call is TRBV13, the J call TRBJ1-2; TRBD1 is a possible D gene (5 bases). Germline CDR1 and CDR2: PRHDT and FYEKMQ (reference sequence). V lost 5 bases, J lost 5 bases, and 36 bases lay in between. This CDR3 has 21 residues. The CDR3 reads CASSTKPATVRTSQEGYGYTF. In DNA, the CDR3 is TGTGCCAGCAGCACCAAACCCGCCACCGTAAGGACATCCCAAGAAGGGTATGGCTACACCTTC.

J is TRBJ2-7 and V is TRBV11-2, with D tentatively TRBD2 (6 bases). The germline V gene encodes CDR1 SGHAT and CDR2 FQNNGV. V lost 2 bases to trimming and J lost 4 bases, with 27 bases between them. This CDR3 spans 19 amino acids. The CDR3 reads CASSLIAPMSGFSGYEQYF. CDR3 DNA: TGTGCCAGCAGCTTAATAGCCCCAATGTCAGGGTTCAGCGGGTACGAGCAGTACTTC.

This clone was picked up one time. The rearrangement links TRBV7-2 to TRBJ2-5, with 13 bases matching TRBD2. Germline V gives CDR1 SGHTA, CDR2 FQGNSA. The V segment lost 4 bases and the J segment 0 bases; nucleotides outside the gene matches: 2. This CDR3 is 16 amino acids long. The CDR3 region is CASSWTSGGYQETQYF. In DNA form, the CDR3 reads TGTGCCAGCAGCTGGACTAGCGGGGGATACCAAGAGACCCAGTACTTC. Looking up the rest from reference TRBV7-2 and TRBJ2-5 gives the full variable domain: GAGVSQSPSNKVTEKGKDVELRCDPISGHTALYWYRQSLGQGLEFLIYFQGNSAPDKSGLPSDRFSAERTGGSVSTLTIQRTQQEDSAVYLCASSWTSGGYQETQYFGPGTRLLVL.

V gene TRBV10-3 combines with J gene TRBJ2-7, with D possibly matching TRBD1 (6 bases). V was cut by 6 bases and J by 4 bases, with 13 bases left in between. The germline gives CDR1 ENHRY, CDR2 SYGVKD. The CDR3 is made up of 13 amino acids. As DNA, the CDR3 is TGTGCCATCAGCGCCAGGGGTCAGTACGAGCAGTACTTC. Its protein product is CAISARGQYEQYF.

CDR3 region: CASSPLAGGSTDTQYF. The CDR3 DNA reads as TGTGCCAGCAGCCCACTAGCGGGAGGGTCCACAGATACGCAGTATTTT. The V gene is TRBV3-1 (or the pseudogene TRBV3-2), the J gene TRBJ2-3; 13 nucleotides agree with TRBD2. The CDR3 has 16 amino acids. J was trimmed by 2 bases and V by 4 bases; bases with no gene match: 3. Germline CDR1 LGHDT, CDR2 YNNKEL (reference sequence).